In this sample, the clone carrying this T cell receptor (beta chain) turned up a few times. The record originates from a study of control samples from healthy donors and cancer patients. Clones were sequenced by immunoSEQ multiplex PCR, and TCRdb holds only the in-frame ones, with some missing. The sample gives about 130,000 clones, approximately 84% of which show up once; roughly 2% is in the top ten. Germline CDR1 reads SGHNT; CDR2 reads YENEEA. Trimming removed 4 bases at V and 6 bases at J, with 11 bases between. The CDR3 has 13 amino acids. This TCR was recovered from a man aged 18 to 30 in good health. The chain has TRBV11-3 and TRBJ2-3, with D possibly being TRBD1 or TRBD2 (5 bases each). The sequenced sample consisted of blood. Here the CDR3 reads CASSSGGWDTQYF. The CDR3 DNA is TGTGCCAGCAGCTCTGGGGGTTGGGATACGCAGTATTTT.